This T cell receptor beta chain was recorded in a study of T cell repertoires in ileal Crohn's disease. CDR3 length: 14 residues. Trimming took off 0 bases at V and 2 bases at J, with 5 bases between the two ends. Germline lookup yields CDR1 SGHRS and CDR2 YFSETQ. Data came from immunoSEQ multiplex PCR; TCRdb stores just in-frame clones and leaves some out. The table includes around 14,000 clones, just under 80% detected once. This clone was counted a few times. This clonotype was sampled from an adult with Crohn's disease. The chain combines TRBV5-1 with TRBJ2-2; D gene unclear. What was sequenced was ileal tissue. The CDR3 DNA reads TGCGCCAGCAGCTTGGCGGGTAACACCGGGGAGCTGTTTTTT. Residues: CASSLAGNTGELFF.